Listed here is a single T cell receptor (beta chain). TCRdb analysed the reads with MiXCR anew, one entry per CDR3 protein. This sample has about 530,000 distinct CDR3 sequences, with 26% found just once. CDR1 is LGHDT, CDR2 YNNKEL, per germline (reference sequence). CDR3 size: 14 residues. V dropped 5 bases and J dropped 0 bases, with 10 bases sitting between them. The sample belongs to a study of T cell repertoires in cytomegalovirus infection. Study at large: Evidence of both CMV infection and a matching HLA type came from public TCR beta signatures.

The source is a human donor in good health (CMV status not recorded). Some clones in this sample may be carry-over from other donors' samples. The gene calls are TRBV3-1 and TRBJ1-1; TRBD1 might be the D (6 bases). Sequenced sample: PBMCs. The CDR3 DNA sequence: TGTGCCAGCAGCTACGGACAGATGAACACTGAAGCTTTCTTT. This sequence encodes CASSYGQMNTEAFF.